The T cell receptor beta chain described here comes from a study of OX40 agonist ivuxolimab in advanced cancers. The wider study: Patients received intravenous ivuxolimab every 2 weeks at 0.01 to 10 mg/kg.

The CDR3 covers 17 residues. The germline V gene encodes CDR1 LGHNA and CDR2 YNFKEQ. The trim removed 4 bases at V and 5 bases at J, leaving 9 bases unmatched. In the case of this clone: The antigen is unknown.

Sequenced by immunoSEQ multiplex PCR; TCRdb stores in-frame clones only, minus some. The sample contains more than 80,000 clones, about 90% of which appear only once. Regarding the study as a whole: Clonal expansion by week 6 occurred in CD4+ and CD8+ blood T cells (at 0.1 to 3.0 mg/kg). Researchers report that CD8+ T cells had, on average, more expanded clones than CD4+. Among some nonresponders, normalized T-cell clonal expansion was also low.

This chain links TRBV4-2 with TRBJ2-5; 14 bases map to TRBD2. The source was CD4+ or CD8+ T cells sorted from blood, collected in a trial of the OX40 agonist ivuxolimab. This clonotype was obtained from an adult with an advanced solid tumor such as melanoma, head and neck, liver or kidney cancer. This CDR3 reads CASSPTGLAGVRETQYF. The CDR3 DNA sequence: TGTGCCAGCAGCCCAACGGGACTAGCGGGAGTACGGGAGACCCAGTACTTC.